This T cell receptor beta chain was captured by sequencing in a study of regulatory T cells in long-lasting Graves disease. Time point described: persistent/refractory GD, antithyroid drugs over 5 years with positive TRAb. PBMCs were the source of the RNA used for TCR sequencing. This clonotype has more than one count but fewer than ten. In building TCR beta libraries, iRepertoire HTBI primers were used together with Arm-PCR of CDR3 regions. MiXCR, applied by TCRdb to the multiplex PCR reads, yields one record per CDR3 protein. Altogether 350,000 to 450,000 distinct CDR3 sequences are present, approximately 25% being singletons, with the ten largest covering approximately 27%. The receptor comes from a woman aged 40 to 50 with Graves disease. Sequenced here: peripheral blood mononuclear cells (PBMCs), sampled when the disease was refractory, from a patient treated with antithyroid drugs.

The CDR3: CASTNDRFNEKLFF. The DNA of the CDR3 is TGTGCCAGCACAAACGACAGATTTAATGAAAAACTGTTTTTT. V gene TRBV28 combines with J gene TRBJ1-4, with a possible D match to TRBD1 (5 bases). Looked up from germline, CDR1 is MDHEN and CDR2 is SYDVKM. The V gene lost 7 bases and the J gene lost 4 bases, with 13 bases spanning the gap. The length of the CDR3 is 14 residues.